These 8 T cell receptor beta chains originate from one sample sequenced in a study of T cells in Graves' hyperthyroidism and ophthalmopathy. Amplified TCR beta CDR3 regions derived from RNA transcripts. HTBI primers were used for first-round RT-PCR of the TCR CDR3. TCRdb reanalysed the multiplex PCR reads using MiXCR and keeps one entry per CDR3 protein. The table shows about 560,000 distinct CDR3 sequences, with 15% to 19% occurring only once. The sequenced sample was blood. These receptors came from a woman aged 30 to 39 with Graves' hyperthyroidism.

Regarding this clonotype: This may be a read error: a much more frequent sequence differs by one nucleotide. The chain uses TRBV5-1 and TRBJ2-3; 10 bases fit TRBD2. This CDR3 is 17 amino acids long. Trimming at V came to 2 bases and at J to 0 bases, leaving 6 bases not matched to a gene. Germline values: CDR1 SGHRS, CDR2 YFSETQ. The CDR3 here is CASSFLIAGGSTDTQYF. The CDR3 bases are TGCGCCAGCAGCTTCCTCATAGCGGGAGGAAGCACAGATACGCAGTATTTT. Combining the CDR3 with reference TRBV5-1 and TRBJ2-3 gives the whole variable domain KAGVTQTPRYLIKTRGQQVTLSCSPISGHRSVSWYQQTPGQGLQFLFEYFSETQRNKGNFPGRFSGRQFSNSRSEMNVSTLELGDSALYLCASSFLIAGGSTDTQYFGPGTRLTVL.

This clonotype occurred a few times. This chain joins TRBV24-1 and TRBJ2-1, with a possible D match to TRBD2 (5 bases). The V gene lost 4 bases and the J gene lost 7 bases, with 16 bases spanning the gap. This CDR3 contains 15 residues. Germline assignment: CDR1 KGHDR and CDR2 SFDVKD. The CDR3 nucleotides read TGTGCCACCAGTGAGTACCCCGCGGGTGGGAATGAGCAGTTCTTC. Encoded protein: CATSEYPAGGNEQFF.

This clonotype appeared many times. The V gene is TRBV7-3, the J gene TRBJ2-3; D gene ambiguous. CDR1 and CDR2 from the germline V gene are SGHTA and FQGTGA. This CDR3 is built from 13 residues. The germline V and J ends were trimmed by 5 bases and 2 bases, with 8 bases remaining between them. CDR3 DNA sequence: TGTGCCAGCAGCCCGGACGTCACAGATACGCAGTATTTT. Translated: CASSPDVTDTQYF.

At least ten counts were recorded for this clonotype. The chain carries TRBV6-2 or TRBV6-3 and TRBJ2-7, with 7 bases that match TRBD1. Germline lookup yields CDR1 MNHEY and CDR2 SVGEGT. The V gene end was trimmed by 6 bases and the J gene end by 7 bases; junction bases not matched to a gene: 6. The CDR3 extends over 12 amino acids. The CDR3 DNA is TGTGCCAGCAGCCGGGACAGCCAGGAGCAGTACTTC. Its protein is CASSRDSQEQYF.

The chain joins TRBV27 to TRBJ1-3; D is uncertain. Germline values: CDR1 MNHEY, CDR2 SMNVEV (reference sequence). The CDR3 is 14 residues long. V lost 3 bases and J 0 bases, leaving 6 bases between the germline ends. The DNA for the CDR3 is TGTGCCAGCAGTTTCACCCCCTCTGGAAACACCATATATTTT. This gives the protein CASSFTPSGNTIYF.

This clonotype has at least ten counts. This CDR3 is CASSLLPGGTGMDTQYF. CDR3 coding DNA: TGTGCCAGCAGCCTGCTCCCCGGAGGGACAGGGATGGATACGCAGTATTTT. This chain uses TRBV12-3 or TRBV12-4 with TRBJ2-3; 9 bases align to TRBD1. The CDR3 spans 17 residues. The V and J ends lost 6 bases and 6 bases, in that order; junction bases with no gene match: 16.

This clonotype came up many times. This rearrangement joins TRBV7-3 to TRBJ2-5; no clear D gene. The V gene's germline CDR1 is SGHTA and CDR2 FQGTGA. The germline V and J ends were trimmed by 5 bases and 1 base, with 8 bases remaining between them. The CDR3 is 13 residues long. This chain's CDR3 is CASSPAAQETQYF. The CDR3 region has the DNA TGTGCCAGCAGCCCGGCGGCCCAAGAGACCCAGTACTTC. The full variable domain, its missing parts supplied by reference TRBV7-3 and TRBJ2-5, is GAGVSQTPSNKVTEKGKYVELRCDPISGHTALYWYRQSLGQGPEFLIYFQGTGAADDSGLPNDRFFAVRPEGSVSTLKIQRTERGDSAVYLCASSPAAQETQYFGPGTRLLVL.

This clonotype was counted at least ten times. J is TRBJ2-1 and V is TRBV20-1, with 11 bases identical to TRBD2. The CDR3 runs 15 residues. Germline CDR1 is DFQATT and CDR2 is SNEGSKA (reference sequence). J lost 6 bases, V lost 0 bases, and 4 bases had no gene match. The CDR3 loop is CSAREWTSGRNEQFF. CDR3 coding DNA: TGCAGTGCTAGAGAATGGACTAGCGGGCGCAATGAGCAGTTCTTC.